This TCR beta chain was sequenced during a study of blood T cell repertoires in COVID-19. This CDR3 has 17 amino acids. After removal of 4 bases from V and 7 bases from J, the junction contained 11 bases not matched to a gene. Germline V gene lookup returns CDR1 SGHTA and CDR2 FQGNSA. Only in-frame clones appear in the TCRdb table, and some are missing; sequencing was by immunoSEQ multiplex PCR. Here the sample spans some 400,000 clones, 80% to 90% being singletons. This rearrangement joins TRBV7-2 to TRBJ2-4; 12 positions match TRBD2. Sequencing was performed on peripheral blood. The source is a woman aged 60-75 years with COVID-19, enrolled during active disease. The CDR3 loop reads CASSSTMLAGGPNIQYF. In DNA, the CDR3 is TGTGCCAGCAGCTCGACTATGCTAGCGGGGGGGCCTAACATTCAGTACTTC.